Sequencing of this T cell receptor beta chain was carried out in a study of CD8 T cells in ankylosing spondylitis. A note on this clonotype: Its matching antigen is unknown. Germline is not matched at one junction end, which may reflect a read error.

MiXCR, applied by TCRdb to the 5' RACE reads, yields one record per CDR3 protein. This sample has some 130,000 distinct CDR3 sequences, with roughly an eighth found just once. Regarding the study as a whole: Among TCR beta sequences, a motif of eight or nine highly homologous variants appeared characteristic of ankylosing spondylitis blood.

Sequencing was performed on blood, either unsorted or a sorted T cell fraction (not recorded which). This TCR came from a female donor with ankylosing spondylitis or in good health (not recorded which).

The CDR3 DNA reads TGTGCCAGCAGTTATGGGATTGGGGCCAACGGCCTGACTTTC. This gives the protein CASSYGIGANGLTF. The chain links TRBV6-5 to TRBJ2-6; D possibly corresponds to TRBD1 (5 bases). Germline assignment: CDR1 MNHEY and CDR2 SVGAGI. The length of the CDR3 is 14 residues.